This TCR beta chain emerged from a study of cytomegalovirus exposure and HLA in healthy donors. Study observations and caveats: Association with HLA alleles at 0.05 false discovery rate was found for 16,951 TCR beta sequences in a later analysis.

Notes on this clone: Its antigen is unknown.

A multiplex PCR was run with 60 Vbeta primers and 13 Jbeta primers. Clones were sequenced by immunoSEQ multiplex PCR, and TCRdb holds only the in-frame ones, with some missing. The sample has 65,000 to 80,000 clones. This CDR3 comprises 17 residues. V lost 3 bases, J lost 0 bases, and 18 bases lay in between. Germline V gene lookup returns CDR1 SGDLS and CDR2 YYNGEE. The chain employs TRBV9 and TRBJ1-2; D possibly corresponds to TRBD1 (6 bases). The TCR was taken from a man aged 25 to 40 in good health and CMV-seronegative. Material: PBMCs. CDR3 protein: CASSGQGQGEANYGYTF. The DNA for the CDR3 is TGTGCCAGCAGCGGGCAGGGGCAGGGCGAAGCTAACTATGGCTACACCTTC.